Below are 16 T cell receptor beta chains sequenced from a single sample in a study of cytomegalovirus exposure and HLA in healthy donors. Clones were sequenced by immunoSEQ multiplex PCR, and TCRdb holds only the in-frame ones, with some missing. The data hold 150,000 to 200,000 clones, with around four fifths observed a single time. Sequenced input: PBMCs. These receptors originate from a man between 25 and 39 years old in good health and CMV-seropositive.

CDR3 region: CASSPIYSSYEQYF. DNA of the CDR3: TGTGCCAGCTCACCCATTTATAGCTCCTACGAGCAGTACTTC. The V and J genes are TRBV18 and TRBJ2-7; D call uncertain. Germline CDR1 and CDR2: KGHSH and LQKENI. The CDR3 has 14 residues. V was cut by 3 bases and J by 0 bases, with 9 bases left in between. The full variable domain, completed using reference TRBV18 and TRBJ2-7, is NAGVMQNPRHLVRRRGQEARLRCSPMKGHSHVYWYRQLPEEGLKFMVYLQKENIIDESGMPKERFSAEFPKEGPSILRIQQVVRGDSAAYFCASSPIYSSYEQYFGPGTRLTVT.

V usage is TRBV30 and J usage is TRBJ1-5; D might be TRBD1 (5 bases). This CDR3 is 13 amino acids long. In germline, CDR1 is GTSNPN, CDR2 SVGIG (reference sequence). V lost 4 bases and J lost 0, with 7 bases in between. Written as DNA, the CDR3 is TGTGCCTGGAACAGGTATAGCAATCAGCCCCAGCATTTT. Translated, it gives CAWNRYSNQPQHF.

The chain combines TRBV2 with TRBJ2-7; unclear D gene. Trimming took off 6 bases at V and 2 bases at J, with 11 bases between the two ends. The CDR3 spans 13 residues. CDR1 and CDR2 from the germline V gene are SNHLY and FYNNEI. For the CDR3, the DNA is TGTGCCAGCAGGCCTCCAGGAACCTACGAGCAGTACTTC. Translation: CASRPPGTYEQYF. Filled out from reference TRBV2 and TRBJ2-7, the complete variable domain reads EPEVTQTPSHQVTQMGQEVILRCVPISNHLYFYWYRQILGQKVEFLVSFYNNEISEKSEIFDDQFSVERPDGSNFTLKIRSTKLEDSAMYFCASRPPGTYEQYFGPGTRLTVT.

The chain couples TRBV1 to TRBJ2-2; the table's TRBD2 call for D was not verified on the DNA. TRBV1 is described as a pseudogene. CDR3 length: 15 residues. The CDR3 here is CTSSGRLGSTGELFF. The CDR3 nucleotides are TGCACCAGCAGCGGCCGACTAGGAAGCACCGGGGAGCTGTTTTTT.

This clone was recorded once. The chain couples TRBV7-6 to TRBJ2-2; TRBD1 agrees at 7 bases. Germline V gene sequence: CDR1 SGHVS, CDR2 FNYEAQ. The CDR3 sequence is 16 residues long. J gave up 6 bases and V 2 bases, and 9 bases lay outside the gene matches. CDR3 nucleotide sequence: TGTGCCAGCAGCTTACTTTACCAGGGGGTCCCCGGGGAGCTGTTTTTT. It specifies CASSLLYQGVPGELFF. The full variable domain, its missing parts supplied by reference TRBV7-6 and TRBJ2-2, is GAGVSQSPRYKVTKRGQDVALRCDPISGHVSLYWYRQALGQGPEFLTYFNYEAQQDKSGLPNDRFSAERPEGSISTLTIQRTEQRDSAMYRCASSLLYQGVPGELFFGEGSRLTVL.

The chain employs TRBV5-1 and TRBJ1-1; possible D gene TRBD1, 6 bases. Trimming left V 4 bases short and J 0 bases short, with 13 bases between. Germline V CDR1 and CDR2: SGHRS, YFSETQ. This CDR3 spans 15 amino acids. The CDR3 bases are TGCGCCAGCAGCCAAACTACAGGGATGAACACTGAAGCTTTCTTT. This translates into CASSQTTGMNTEAFF.

The rearrangement uses TRBV2 and TRBJ1-1; tentative D call: TRBD1 (5 bases). The V end lost 6 bases, the J end lost 6 bases, and 11 bases lay between the germline ends. The CDR3 loop spans 12 amino acids. Germline-derived CDR1 and CDR2 are SNHLY and FYNNEI. CDR3 loop: CASSEQVAEAFF. CDR3 sequence (DNA): TGTGCCAGCAGCGAACAGGTCGCTGAAGCTTTCTTT.

The chain joins TRBV29-1 to TRBJ2-3; possible D gene TRBD1, 6 bases. The CDR3 is 13 residues long. Germline assignment: CDR1 SQVTM and CDR2 ANQGSEA. Trimming removed 4 bases from V and 4 bases from J, with 12 bases in between. In DNA, the CDR3 is TGCAGCGTTGGGGACATGATTTCAGATACGCAGTATTTT. Amino acids: CSVGDMISDTQYF.

V usage is TRBV7-2 and J usage is TRBJ2-3, with TRBD2 matching 12 bases. The CDR3 is 17 amino acids. Losses at the gene ends were 5 bases for V and 3 bases for J; bases not matched to a gene: 9. Germline CDR1 SGHTA, CDR2 FQGNSA. The CDR3 is CASSPTLAGGPTDTQYF. CDR3 bases: TGTGCCAGCAGCCCAACTCTAGCGGGGGGGCCGACAGATACGCAGTATTTT.

This chain's CDR3 is CASSAPGTGHFGNTIYF. The DNA of the CDR3 is TGTGCCAGCAGCGCCCCCGGGACAGGCCATTTTGGAAACACCATATATTTT. This chain connects TRBV9 to TRBJ1-3; 8 nucleotides agree with TRBD1. The CDR3 is made up of 17 amino acids. Germline V gene lookup returns CDR1 SGDLS and CDR2 YYNGEE. The V and J ends lost 3 bases and 3 bases, in that order; junction bases with no gene match: 11.

The chain has TRBV5-1 and TRBJ1-1; D gene ambiguous. Germline values: CDR1 SGHRS, CDR2 YFSETQ. V lost 0 bases, J lost 8 bases, and 5 bases lay in between. The CDR3 loop spans 11 amino acids. CDR3 sequence (DNA): TGCGCCAGCAGCTTGGAAGAGGAAGCTTTCTTT. Translated, it gives CASSLEEEAFF.

The chain is built from TRBV7-6 and TRBJ2-5, with D maybe TRBD2 (6 bases). The CDR3 length is 15 residues. The V gene lost 1 base and the J gene lost 4 bases, with 13 bases spanning the gap. CDR1 and CDR2 (germline): SGHVS, FNYEAQ. The CDR3: CASSLEGGGRETQYF. The CDR3 DNA is TGTGCCAGCAGCTTAGAGGGAGGAGGGAGAGAGACCCAGTACTTC. Looking up the rest from reference TRBV7-6 and TRBJ2-5 gives the full variable domain: GAGVSQSPRYKVTKRGQDVALRCDPISGHVSLYWYRQALGQGPEFLTYFNYEAQQDKSGLPNDRFSAERPEGSISTLTIQRTEQRDSAMYRCASSLEGGGRETQYFGPGTRLLVL.

J is TRBJ1-5 and V is TRBV7-9; TRBD1 is a possible D gene (5 bases). The CDR3 sequence is 14 residues long. The germline gives CDR1 SEHNR, CDR2 FQNEAQ (reference sequence). Deletions cut 4 bases from V and 3 bases from J, with 10 bases between. This chain's CDR3 is CASSSQGSNQPQHF. The CDR3 DNA is TGTGCCAGCAGCTCCCAGGGATCCAATCAGCCCCAGCATTTT.

This clone has just a few counts. This chain links TRBV10-1 with TRBJ2-7, with 8 bases aligning to TRBD1. V shed 0 bases and J 5 bases; nucleotides not matched to a gene: 6. Germline V gene data show CDR1 as WNHNN and CDR2 as SYGVQD (reference sequence). The CDR3 contains 15 residues. Here the CDR3 DNA reads TGCGCCAGCAGTGAGTCTGGGCAGGGGGCCCACGAGCAGTACTTC. Its translation is CASSESGQGAHEQYF.

The rearrangement uses TRBV11-2 and TRBJ2-5, with 11 positions matching TRBD2. Trimming at V came to 6 bases and at J to 4 bases, leaving 1 base not matched to a gene. The CDR3 length is 13 residues. Germline V gene lookup returns CDR1 SGHAT and CDR2 FQNNGV. CDR3 loop: CASSGLAGETQYF. CDR3 in DNA: TGTGCCAGCAGTGGACTAGCGGGAGAGACCCAGTACTTC. Full variable domain (rest looked up from reference TRBV11-2 and TRBJ2-5): EAGVAQSPRYKIIEKRQSVAFWCNPISGHATLYWYQQILGQGPKLLIQFQNNGVVDDSQLPKDRFSAERLKGVDSTLKIQPAKLEDSAVYLCASSGLAGETQYFGPGTRLLVL.

The rearrangement links TRBV19 to TRBJ1-1; a weak D match, TRBD1 (5 bases). The CDR3 has 14 residues. The germline V gene has CDR1 LNHDA and CDR2 SQIVND (reference sequence). V was shortened by 7 bases and J by 5 bases, with 17 bases between the two germline ends. The CDR3 sequence: CASTRGTYETEAFF. CDR3 sequence (DNA): TGTGCCAGTACCCGCGGGACCTACGAGACTGAAGCTTTCTTT.